This passage covers 14 T cell receptor beta chains from one sample sequenced in a study of CD8+ T cells in alopecia areata. Treatment reported: oral pan-JAK inhibitor, 5-10 mg twice daily. Following RNA extraction, reverse transcription yielded cDNA that acted as the sequencing template. Only in-frame clones appear in the TCRdb table, and some are missing; sequencing was by immunoSEQ multiplex PCR. The repertoire holds some 110,000 clones, roughly 50% seen once, with approximately 31% in the top ten. The input for sequencing was CD8+ T cells sorted from blood, taken at week 4, from a patient treated with tofacitinib. Every receptor here comes from a human donor with alopecia areata.

V is TRBV6-5 and J is TRBJ1-2, with D possibly TRBD1 on 6 matching bases. The germline V gene has CDR1 MNHEY and CDR2 SVGAGI. Trimming stripped 10 bases from V and 2 bases from J, with 8 bases between. The CDR3 totals 11 residues. As DNA, the CDR3 is TGTGCCACAGGGGACAACTATGGCTACACCTTC. It specifies CATGDNYGYTF.

Comments on this clone: This is likely an artifact of a read error, given a far larger clone one base away. The V gene is TRBV7-8, the J gene TRBJ2-1; D is unclear. Germline V gene data show CDR1 as SGHVS and CDR2 as FQNEAQ. V was trimmed by 3 bases and J by 5 bases, leaving 8 bases between them. The CDR3 is made up of 13 amino acids. The CDR3 loop is CASSLGTNNEQFF. CDR3 sequence (DNA): TGTGCCAGCAGCTTGGGAACCAACAATGAGCAGTTCTTC.

This clone came up a few times. This chain links TRBV7-9 with TRBJ1-2; D unresolved. Per the germline V gene, CDR1 is SEHNR and CDR2 is FQNEAQ (reference sequence). The CDR3 runs to 11 residues. Trimming stripped 5 bases from V and 8 bases from J, with 9 bases between. Here the CDR3 reads CASSNPVGYTF. DNA of the CDR3: TGTGCCAGCAGCAACCCCGTAGGCTACACCTTC.

This clone has only one observation. CDR3 DNA: TGTGCCACCAGCAGTCTTGGCGGGGGGGCCTTGGATGAGCAGTTCTTC. Amino acid sequence: CATSSLGGGALDEQFF. V usage is TRBV15 and J usage is TRBJ2-1, with 9 bases lining up with TRBD2. The CDR3 has 16 residues. CDR1 and CDR2 from the germline V gene are LNHNV and YYDKDF (reference sequence). Losses at the gene ends were 3 bases for V and 8 bases for J; bases not matched to a gene: 11.

The V call is TRBV27, the J call TRBJ1-1; D gene ambiguous. CDR1 MNHEY and CDR2 SMNVEV come from the germline V gene (reference sequence). The CDR3 is 13 residues long. V was cut by 2 bases and J by 1 base, with 5 bases left in between. CDR3 region: CASSLEGNTEAFF. The CDR3 region has the DNA TGTGCCAGCAGTTTAGAGGGGAACACTGAAGCTTTCTTT.

The CDR3 DNA follows: TGCGCCAGCAGCTTGGCCGGGCACTGTGGCTACACCTTC. Translating it yields CASSLAGHCGYTF. The gene calls are TRBV5-1 and TRBJ1-2; no firm D call. This CDR3 comprises 13 residues. V lost 0 bases to trimming and J lost 7 bases, with 10 bases between them. Germline V gene data show CDR1 as SGHRS and CDR2 as YFSETQ. Complete variable domain (other parts from reference TRBV5-1 and TRBJ1-2): KAGVTQTPRYLIKTRGQQVTLSCSPISGHRSVSWYQQTPGQGLQFLFEYFSETQRNKGNFPGRFSGRQFSNSRSEMNVSTLELGDSALYLCASSLAGHCGYTFGSGTRLTVV.

The chain carries TRBV29-1 and TRBJ1-2; D remains unclear. Germline CDR1 reads SQVTM; CDR2 reads ANQGSEA. V lost 7 bases and J lost 1, with 7 bases in between. CDR3 length equals 11 residues. The CDR3 protein is CSDNLNYGYTF. CDR3 nucleotides: TGCAGCGATAACCTTAACTATGGCTACACCTTC.

The V and J genes are TRBV29-1 and TRBJ2-2, with D tentatively TRBD1 (5 bases). The V end lost 6 bases, the J end lost 0 bases, and 11 bases lay between the germline ends. CDR3 length: 14 amino acids. Germline CDR1 SQVTM, CDR2 ANQGSEA. CDR3 sequence: CSVDGRANTGELFF. CDR3 coding DNA: TGCAGCGTAGATGGCAGGGCGAACACCGGGGAGCTGTTTTTT.

The rearrangement uses TRBV5-6 and TRBJ2-7; tentatively, D is TRBD2 (5 bases). The CDR3 is 14 residues long. Germline CDR1 SGHDT, CDR2 YYEEEE. V lost 6 bases and J 1 base, leaving 14 bases between the germline ends. CDR3 DNA: TGTGCCAGCACCCCAGAGAGGGATTCCTACGAGCAGTACTTC. This sequence encodes CASTPERDSYEQYF. Combining the CDR3 with reference TRBV5-6 and TRBJ2-7 gives the whole variable domain DAGVTQSPTHLIKTRGQQVTLRCSPKSGHDTVSWYQQALGQGPQFIFQYYEEEERQRGNFPDRFSGHQFPNYSSELNVNALLLGDSALYLCASTPERDSYEQYFGPGTRLTVT.

There are a few counts of this clone. In DNA, the CDR3 is TGCAGCGTCTTTCCAGGGATCTATGGCTACACCTTC. Protein: CSVFPGIYGYTF. This rearrangement joins TRBV29-1 to TRBJ1-2; D possibly corresponds to TRBD1 (5 bases). The V end lost 6 bases, the J end lost 4 bases, and 12 bases lay between the germline ends. Per the germline V gene, CDR1 is SQVTM and CDR2 is ANQGSEA. There are 12 residues in the CDR3.

Comments on this clone: The same CDR3 arises from other DNA sequences in this sample as well. The genes are TRBV4-1 and TRBJ2-7; D perhaps matches TRBD2 (5 bases). Germline CDR1 is MGHRA and CDR2 is YSYEKL. V lost 3 bases, J lost 3 bases, and 9 bases lay in between. The CDR3 length is 13 residues. The CDR3 sequence: CASSQVGSYEQYF. The CDR3 bases are TGCGCCAGCAGCCAGGTGGGGAGCTACGAGCAGTACTTC.

The V gene is TRBV7-9, the J gene TRBJ1-1, with 9 positions matching TRBD1. Trimming removed 6 bases from V and 3 bases from J; junction bases left unmatched: 5. The length of the CDR3 is 14 residues. The germline gives CDR1 SEHNR, CDR2 FQNEAQ (reference sequence). The CDR3 region has the DNA TGTGCCAGCAGTGGCCGGGACAGGGACACTGAAGCTTTCTTT. Translating it yields CASSGRDRDTEAFF.

The CDR3 bases are TGTGCCAGCAGTTACTCGACCCTAGGGGGGAATGAGCAGTTCTTC. This gives the protein CASSYSTLGGNEQFF. The chain couples TRBV6-5 to TRBJ2-1; D might be TRBD1 or TRBD2, each matching 6 bases. Trimming removed 0 bases at V and 7 bases at J, with 13 bases between. Per germline, CDR1 MNHEY and CDR2 SVGAGI. The CDR3 runs to 15 residues.

This clone was detected once. The V call is TRBV4-1, the J call TRBJ2-7; D is ambiguous. Germline-derived CDR1 and CDR2 are MGHRA and YSYEKL. The CDR3 is 13 residues long. V shed 5 bases and J shed 3 bases, with 11 bases lying between them. As DNA, the CDR3 is TGCGCCAGCAGCAACGGACGGAACTACGAGCAGTACTTC. Protein product: CASSNGRNYEQYF.